This T cell receptor (beta chain) was profiled in a study of Tregs in tolerant kidney transplant recipients. Trimming removed 3 bases at V and 2 bases at J, with 18 bases between. The CDR3 has 17 residues. Germline V gene lookup returns CDR1 SGHTA and CDR2 FQGTGA. Some clones are missing from TCRdb's copy, which holds only in-frame ones; the method was immunoSEQ multiplex PCR. The data show some 57,000 clones, approximately 91% seen once. Recipients received nonmyeloablative bone marrow transplants from related graft donors, with transient mixed chimerism. The sequences come from CD8+ T cells from blood (PBMCs), collected 24 months after the transplant. The TCR was taken from a human patient who received a combined kidney and bone marrow transplant. The graft donor may have contributed some T cells. The chain employs TRBV7-3 and TRBJ2-3, with a possible D match to TRBD2 (6 bases). The CDR3 DNA reads as TGTGCCAGCAGCTTCTACTCGCGGGGCCATTACACAGATACGCAGTATTTT. Its protein is CASSFYSRGHYTDTQYF.